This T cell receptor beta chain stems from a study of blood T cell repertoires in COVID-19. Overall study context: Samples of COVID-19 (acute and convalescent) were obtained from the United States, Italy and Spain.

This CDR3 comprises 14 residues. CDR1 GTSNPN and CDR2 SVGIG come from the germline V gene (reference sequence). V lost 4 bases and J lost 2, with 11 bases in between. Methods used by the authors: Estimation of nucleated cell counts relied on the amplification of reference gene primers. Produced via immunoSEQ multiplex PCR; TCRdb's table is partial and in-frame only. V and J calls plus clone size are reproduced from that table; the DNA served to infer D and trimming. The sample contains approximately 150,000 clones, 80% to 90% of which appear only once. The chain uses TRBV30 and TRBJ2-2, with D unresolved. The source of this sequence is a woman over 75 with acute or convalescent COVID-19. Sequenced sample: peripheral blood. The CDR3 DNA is TGTGCCTGGACCCCGTTAGCCAACACCGGGGAGCTGTTTTTT. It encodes CAWTPLANTGELFF.